A selection of T cell receptor beta chains follows, all from one sample in a study of regulatory T cells in long-lasting Graves disease. TCRdb reanalysed the multiplex PCR reads using MiXCR and keeps one entry per CDR3 protein. This table holds about 540,000 distinct CDR3 sequences, 13% found once. This sample also belongs to another study, concerning T cells in Graves' hyperthyroidism and ophthalmopathy.

Here the sequenced sample was peripheral blood mononuclear cells (PBMCs), taken at new diagnosis, from a patient treated with antithyroid drugs. Source of these receptors: a man in his thirties or forties with Graves disease. The CDR3 runs from the conserved cysteine through the conserved F or W. The D gene is left open where the match is weak. Rows give clone size only sometimes, using once, few, many, or a class for an expanded clone.

j_call | d_call | v_call | cdr3_length | clone_size | cdr3_aa | cdr3_nt
TRBJ2-7 | - | TRBV18 | 13 | many | CASSPTDSYEQYF | TGTGCCAGCTCACCGACAGACTCCTACGAGCAGTACTTC
TRBJ1-1 | - | TRBV18 | 15 | few | CASSPRRTEGTEAFF | TGTGCCAGCTCACCTCGCCGGACAGAGGGGACTGAAGCTTTCTTT
TRBJ2-3 | TRBD2 | TRBV4-1 | 16 | few | CASRSGREWGTDTQYF | TGCGCCAGCAGGTCGGGGCGGGAGTGGGGGACAGATACGCAGTATTTT
TRBJ2-1 | - | TRBV20-1 | 14 | - | CSARVAERSNEQFF | TGCAGTGCTAGAGTCGCGGAGCGGTCCAATGAGCAGTTCTTC
TRBJ1-1 | TRBD1 | TRBV4-1 | 16 | once | CASSQAYRGPNTEAFF | TGCGCCAGCAGCCAAGCCTACAGGGGTCCAAACACTGAAGCTTTCTTT
TRBJ2-1 | - | TRBV7-9 | 15 | many | CASSPPFQGNDEQFF | TGTGCCAGCAGCCCACCATTCCAGGGTAATGATGAGCAGTTCTTC
TRBJ1-2 | TRBD1 | TRBV5-1 | 16 | many | CASIETGGPNNYGYTF | TGCGCCAGCATCGAGACAGGGGGACCCAATAACTATGGCTACACCTTC
TRBJ2-6 | TRBD1 | TRBV5-1 | 15 | - | CASGQGPSGANVLTF | TGCGCCAGCGGACAGGGGCCCTCTGGGGCCAACGTCCTGACTTTC
TRBJ2-1 | - | TRBV24-1 | 14 | many | CATSASWIEDEQFF | TGTGCCACCAGTGCATCATGGATAGAAGATGAGCAGTTCTTC
TRBJ2-3 | TRBD2 | TRBV7-9 | 15 | many | CASSLGSGGADTQYF | TGTGCCAGCAGCTTAGGTTCGGGAGGGGCAGATACGCAGTATTTT
TRBJ1-2 | TRBD1 | TRBV12-3/TRBV12-4 | 12 | many | CASGTGSIGYTF | TGTGCCAGTGGGACAGGGAGTATTGGCTACACCTTC
TRBJ2-5 | TRBD1 | TRBV6-1 | 16 | few | CASSPWGQGAPGTQYF | TGTGCCAGCAGCCCCTGGGGACAGGGGGCGCCGGGGACCCAGTACTTC
TRBJ2-1 | - | TRBV29-1 | 14 | - | CSVVQRTVINEQFF | TGCAGCGTTGTCCAGAGGACAGTCATCAATGAGCAGTTCTTC
TRBJ2-5 | - | TRBV28 | 16 | many | CASSFTPTGLQETQYF | TGTGCCAGCAGTTTCACCCCCACGGGCCTCCAAGAGACCCAGTACTTC
TRBJ2-2 | - | TRBV18 | 14 | - | CASSPPRGSGELFF | TGTGCCAGCTCACCACCCCGGGGGTCCGGGGAGCTGTTTTTT
TRBJ2-7 | TRBD2 | TRBV6-1 | 15 | many | CASLRTSGSRYEQYF | TGTGCCAGCCTACGGACTAGCGGGAGTAGGTACGAGCAGTACTTC
TRBJ2-3 | - | TRBV7-2 | 11 | many | CAASPTDTQYF | TGTGCCGCCTCCCCCACAGATACGCAGTATTTT
TRBJ1-2 | TRBD1 | TRBV6-2/TRBV6-3 | 15 | - | CASSEAYRGDYGYTF | TGTGCCAGCAGTGAAGCCTACAGGGGGGACTATGGCTACACCTTC
TRBJ2-2 | - | TRBV7-9 | 11 | many | CASRFTGELFF | TGTGCCAGCAGGTTCACCGGGGAGCTGTTTTTT
TRBJ2-2 | - | TRBV12-3/TRBV12-4 | 15 | - | CASRTAGRDTGELFF | TGTGCCAGCAGAACCGCCGGCCGAGATACCGGGGAGCTGTTTTTT
TRBJ1-1 | - | TRBV12-3/TRBV12-4 | 13 | many | CASRGLSNTEAFF | TGTGCCAGCAGGGGGTTGTCCAACACTGAAGCTTTCTTT
TRBJ2-5 | TRBD2 | TRBV20-1 | 16 | - | CSAGPGRALYQETQYF | TGCAGTGCTGGCCCCGGGAGGGCCCTCTACCAAGAGACCCAGTACTTC
TRBJ1-2 | TRBD1 | TRBV3-1 | 14 | many | CASSPHRGRGGYTF | TGTGCCAGCAGCCCGCACAGGGGGCGCGGTGGCTACACCTTC
TRBJ2-7 | - | TRBV4-1 | 14 | many | CASSQVGGTYEQYF | TGCGCCAGCAGCCAAGTAGGTGGGACGTACGAGCAGTACTTC
TRBJ2-3 | - | TRBV6-1 | 15 | many | CASSPRALVGDTQYF | TGTGCCAGCAGCCCTCGGGCGTTGGTTGGCGATACGCAGTATTTT
TRBJ2-7 | - | TRBV5-1 | 12 | many | CASSSTAREQYF | TGCGCCAGCAGCTCGACAGCTCGCGAGCAGTACTTC
TRBJ1-3 | TRBD1 | TRBV9 | 16 | many | CASSAGQGTSGNTIYF | TGTGCCAGCAGCGCAGGACAGGGGACCTCGGGAAACACCATATATTTT
TRBJ2-7 | TRBD1 | TRBV18 | 14 | many | CASSLDRGDYEQYF | TGTGCCAGCTCACTGGACAGGGGCGACTACGAGCAGTACTTC
TRBJ2-5 | TRBD2 | TRBV20-1 | 14 | many | CSARQRGPAGAQYF | TGCAGTGCTAGGCAGAGAGGTCCAGCGGGAGCCCAGTACTTC
TRBJ1-1 | - | TRBV20-1 | 15 | few | CSTSGTLNGGTEAFF | TGCAGTACTAGCGGGACACTCAACGGGGGCACTGAAGCTTTCTTT
TRBJ2-3 | - | TRBV20-1 | 11 | - | CSADAGDTQYF | TGCAGTGCAGACGCCGGGGATACGCAGTATTTT
TRBJ1-1 | - | TRBV19 | 14 | many | CASSIGYLGSEAFF | TGTGCCAGTAGTATTGGGTACTTGGGCAGTGAAGCTTTCTTT
TRBJ1-1 | TRBD1 | TRBV7-2 | 14 | many | CASSFDRGGTEAFF | TGTGCCAGCAGCTTCGACAGGGGTGGGACTGAAGCTTTCTTT
TRBJ2-5 | TRBD1 | TRBV6-1 | 15 | - | CATSRDRGFVETQYF | TGTGCCACTTCCCGGGACAGGGGTTTTGTGGAGACCCAGTACTTC
TRBJ2-5 | - | TRBV7-2 | 14 | many | CASSLGRTQETQYF | TGTGCCAGCAGCTTAGGGCGGACCCAAGAGACCCAGTACTTC
TRBJ2-1 | TRBD2 | TRBV5-1 | 15 | many | CASSRQTSGTNEQFF | TGCGCCAGCAGCCGTCAGACTAGCGGCACTAATGAGCAGTTCTTC
TRBJ1-2 | TRBD1 | TRBV7-9 | 16 | many | CASSRDSQGEFYGYTF | TGTGCCAGCAGCAGGGATTCACAGGGGGAGTTTTATGGCTACACCTTC
TRBJ2-2 | TRBD2 | TRBV9 | 16 | many | CASGASGRAGTGELFF | TGTGCCAGCGGGGCTAGCGGGAGGGCCGGGACCGGGGAGCTGTTTTTT
TRBJ2-3 | TRBD1 | TRBV5-1 | 15 | many | CASSSGQGFTDTQYF | TGCGCCAGCAGCTCGGGACAGGGATTCACAGATACGCAGTATTTT
TRBJ2-1 | - | TRBV2 | 12 | few | CASVTYNNEQFF | TGTGCCAGTGTCACCTACAATAATGAGCAGTTCTTC
TRBJ2-1 | - | TRBV3-1 | 15 | - | CASSHRGSQGNEQFF | TGTGCCAGCAGCCATCGCGGGTCACAGGGAAATGAGCAGTTCTTC
TRBJ2-1 | - | TRBV29-1 | 20 | few | CSVEGQGMTSGHPPRNEQFF | TGCAGCGTTGAGGGACAGGGAATGACTAGCGGGCATCCCCCCCGCAATGAGCAGTTCTTC